Shown below are 27 T cell receptor beta chains from a single sample sequenced in a study of shared clonotypes between healthy human individuals. Clones were sequenced by immunoSEQ multiplex PCR, and TCRdb holds only the in-frame ones, with some missing. The table has around 550,000 clones, about 95% seen once. Terminally differentiated effector memory CD45RA+ cells were excluded by CCR7 positive selection of CD45RO-negative cells. The sequenced sample was naive CD8+ T cells sorted from blood. The receptors derive from a woman between 25 and 40 years old in good health.

CDR3 amino acids: CASSSAMTSGLPYEQYF. The CDR3 DNA reads as TGTGCCAGCAGCTCAGCCATGACTAGCGGACTCCCCTACGAGCAGTACTTC. The V gene is TRBV9, the J gene TRBJ2-7; 9 nucleotides line up with TRBD2. The junction had 13 bases not matched to a gene; V was cut back by 4 bases and J by 2 bases. Germline loops: CDR1 SGDLS, CDR2 YYNGEE. The CDR3 consists of 17 residues.

The V call is TRBV28, the J call TRBJ2-7, with 12 bases aligning to TRBD2. Germline values: CDR1 MDHEN, CDR2 SYDVKM. V dropped 5 bases and J dropped 1; count of bases not matched to a gene: 0. There are 14 residues in the CDR3. As DNA, the CDR3 is TGTGCCAGCAGTGGACTAGCGGGGTCCTACGAGCAGTACTTC. It is translated as CASSGLAGSYEQYF.

CDR3 DNA: TGTGCCAGCAGTTTATCGACTTGGGGGGACTATGGCTACACCTTC. As protein: CASSLSTWGDYGYTF. V and J are TRBV27 and TRBJ1-2; possibly TRBD1 for D (5 bases). Germline V lookup: CDR1 MNHEY, CDR2 SMNVEV (reference sequence). V lost 0 bases and J lost 3, with 11 bases in between. This CDR3 contains 15 residues.

The V call is TRBV5-4, the J call TRBJ1-2; D ambiguous. CDR3 length: 14 amino acids. Between the trimmed V and J ends, which lost 6 bases and 4 bases, there was a span of 16 bases. The germline CDR1 and CDR2 sequences are SGHNT and YYREEE (reference sequence). The CDR3, as DNA: TGTGCCAGCATGATACTCGGGAGCCCCTATGGCTACACCTTC. The encoded protein is CASMILGSPYGYTF.

The chain has TRBV11-3 and TRBJ2-5; D call uncertain. Trimming removed 1 base at V and 2 bases at J, with 8 bases between. This CDR3 is built from 14 residues. The germline V gene has CDR1 SGHNT and CDR2 YENEEA. CDR3 in amino acids: CASSLGAAQETQYF. The CDR3 DNA sequence: TGTGCCAGCAGCTTAGGGGCAGCTCAAGAGACCCAGTACTTC. Full variable domain (missing parts from reference TRBV11-3 and TRBJ2-5): EAGVVQSPRYKIIEKKQPVAFWCNPISGHNTLYWYLQNLGQGPELLIRYENEEAVDDSQLPKDRFSAERLKGVDSTLKIQPAELGDSAVYLCASSLGAAQETQYFGPGTRLLVL.

The V call is TRBV18, the J call TRBJ2-3; no firm D call. V lost 0 bases to trimming and J lost 5 bases, with 12 bases between them. Germline V gives CDR1 KGHSH, CDR2 LQKENI. The CDR3 runs 15 residues. CDR3 amino acids: CASSPPLGRRDTQYF. CDR3 DNA: TGTGCCAGCTCACCACCCCTGGGCCGGAGAGATACGCAGTATTTT.

This clone was observed once. This chain links TRBV21-1 with TRBJ2-3; the table names TRBD2, a call not compared with the DNA. TRBV21-1 is designated a pseudogene. The CDR3 contains 16 residues. CDR3 amino acids: CASSFRTSGSTDTQYF. The CDR3 coding sequence is TGTGCCAGCAGCTTCCGGACTAGCGGAAGCACAGATACGCAGTATTTT.

The chain employs TRBV5-4 and TRBJ2-7; D call uncertain. Trimming shortened V by 0 bases and J by 6 bases, and 7 bases separated the two germline ends. This CDR3 contains 12 residues. Per the germline V gene, CDR1 is SGHNT and CDR2 is YYREEE (reference sequence). CDR3 bases: TGTGCCAGCAGCTTGGATGTTGGCGAGCAGTACTTC. Protein product: CASSLDVGEQYF.

The gene calls are TRBV2 and TRBJ1-1; D remains unclear. The CDR3 runs 12 residues. Trimming pared 6 bases from V and 3 bases from J, leaving 8 bases between. The germline CDR1 and CDR2 sequences are SNHLY and FYNNEI. As DNA, the CDR3 is TGTGCCAGCAGCGTAGATTACACTGAAGCTTTCTTT. Translating it yields CASSVDYTEAFF.

The chain carries TRBV19 and TRBJ2-6; TRBD2 might be the D (5 bases). From germline, CDR1 is LNHDA and CDR2 SQIVND (reference sequence). V gave up 6 bases and J gave up 0 bases, with 24 bases separating them. The CDR3 has 20 residues. The CDR3 reads CASRDWTAAGEYSGANVLTF. The CDR3 nucleotides are TGTGCCAGTAGGGACTGGACTGCTGCCGGAGAATACTCTGGGGCCAACGTCCTGACTTTC. The whole variable domain, remainder taken from reference TRBV19 and TRBJ2-6, is DGGITQSPKYLFRKEGQNVTLSCEQNLNHDAMYWYRQDPGQGLRLIYYSQIVNDFQKGDIAEGYSVSREKKESFPLTVTSAQKNPTAFYLCASRDWTAAGEYSGANVLTFGAGSRLTVL.

Comments on this clone: In the same sample, other DNA sequences code for this CDR3. The CDR3 is CASSLGTRGTGELFF. As DNA, the CDR3 is TGTGCCAGCAGCTTGGGGACTAGAGGTACCGGGGAGCTGTTTTTT. The rearrangement uses TRBV7-9 and TRBJ2-2, with 8 bases matching TRBD2. CDR3 length: 15 amino acids. The ends lost 3 bases at V and 5 bases at J; junction bases unmatched: 5. Germline values: CDR1 SEHNR, CDR2 FQNEAQ (reference sequence).

The rearrangement links TRBV29-1 to TRBJ2-7; D not certain. Germline lookup yields CDR1 SQVTM and CDR2 ANQGSEA. The V end was cut by 7 bases, the J end by 3 bases, with 16 bases between. The CDR3 totals 13 residues. CDR3 amino acids: CSATSPRVYEQYF. The DNA for the CDR3 is TGCAGCGCCACTTCCCCACGAGTCTACGAGCAGTACTTC.

The genes are TRBV19 and TRBJ2-1; tentative D call: TRBD1 (7 bases). The CDR3 extends over 13 amino acids. The V end was cut by 3 bases, the J end by 9 bases, with 12 bases between. Per germline, CDR1 LNHDA and CDR2 SQIVND (reference sequence). CDR3 protein: CASSIGGGSEQFF. The CDR3 DNA is TGTGCCAGTAGTATCGGAGGGGGCAGTGAGCAGTTCTTC.

This clone was detected once. The rearrangement links TRBV28 to TRBJ2-7; D unclear. Germline assignment: CDR1 MDHEN and CDR2 SYDVKM. V was shortened by 7 bases and J by 2 bases, with 9 bases between the two germline ends. This CDR3 region has 12 residues. CDR3 amino acids: CASNGATYEQYF. As DNA, the CDR3 is TGTGCCAGCAATGGCGCAACCTACGAGCAGTACTTC.

This clone was seen a single time. The J gene is TRBJ1-5, the V gene TRBV5-1; no clear D. Germline V CDR1 and CDR2: SGHRS, YFSETQ. V lost 1 base and J lost 4, with 9 bases in between. This CDR3 is built from 14 residues. The CDR3 nucleotides are TGCGCCAGCAGCTTGTCGGATGAAAATCAGCCCCAGCATTTT. It translates to CASSLSDENQPQHF. The entire variable domain, with the rest obtained from reference TRBV5-1 and TRBJ1-5, is as follows: KAGVTQTPRYLIKTRGQQVTLSCSPISGHRSVSWYQQTPGQGLQFLFEYFSETQRNKGNFPGRFSGRQFSNSRSEMNVSTLELGDSALYLCASSLSDENQPQHFGDGTRLSIL.

V is TRBV7-3 and J is TRBJ2-3; TRBD1 matches at 7 bases. Germline lookup yields CDR1 SGHTA and CDR2 FQGTGA. CDR3 length: 19 residues. V shed 4 bases and J 2 bases; nucleotides not matched to a gene: 18. For the CDR3, the DNA is TGTGCCAGCAGCTCAACACCCCCGACAGGGACCCTAATCACAGATACGCAGTATTTT. Encoded protein: CASSSTPPTGTLITDTQYF.

The V call is TRBV7-9, the J call TRBJ2-7; the D is unclear. V lost 2 bases and J lost 1, with 9 bases in between. The CDR3 totals 14 residues. Germline V gene lookup returns CDR1 SEHNR and CDR2 FQNEAQ (reference sequence). Here the CDR3 reads CASSLYPESYEQYF. The CDR3 region has the DNA TGTGCCAGCAGCTTATATCCTGAATCCTACGAGCAGTACTTC.

This chain links TRBV11-2 with TRBJ1-5; the D gene is possibly TRBD1 (5 bases). The CDR3 totals 16 residues. Trimming stripped 8 bases from V and 1 base from J, with 18 bases between. Germline V gene sequence: CDR1 SGHAT, CDR2 FQNNGV. Here the CDR3 reads CASSLGVGGSNQPQHF. In DNA form, the CDR3 reads TGTGCCAGCTCCCTGGGGGTTGGGGGAAGCAATCAGCCCCAGCATTTT.

This clone was seen a few times. J is TRBJ2-7 and V is TRBV7-9; D could derive from TRBD1 or TRBD2 (6 bases each). Trimming took 0 bases from V and 4 from J, leaving 13 bases between them. Germline V gene data show CDR1 as SEHNR and CDR2 as FQNEAQ (reference sequence). The CDR3 runs to 15 residues. This chain's CDR3 is CASSLAPQGGYEQYF. The CDR3 nucleotides are TGTGCCAGCAGCTTAGCGCCCCAAGGGGGGTACGAGCAGTACTTC.

V and J are TRBV4-1 and TRBJ2-7, with D tentatively TRBD2 (6 bases). Germline V gene data show CDR1 as MGHRA and CDR2 as YSYEKL. This CDR3 has 13 amino acids. The V end lost 3 bases, the J end lost 9 bases, and 15 bases lay between the germline ends. CDR3 sequence: CASSHLGTEGQYF. In nucleotides, the CDR3 is TGCGCCAGCAGCCACCTGGGGACGGAGGGGCAGTACTTC.

The CDR3 DNA sequence: TGTGCCAGCAGTCGAGACGGGGCAGATACGCAGTATTTT. As protein: CASSRDGADTQYF. The chain carries TRBV28 and TRBJ2-3; D is possibly TRBD2 (5 bases). CDR1 MDHEN and CDR2 SYDVKM come from the germline V gene. CDR3 size: 13 residues. V lost 5 bases, J lost 4 bases, and 10 bases lay in between.

V is TRBV27 and J is TRBJ1-3; D is unresolved. CDR3 length: 14 residues. CDR1 and CDR2 (germline): MNHEY, SMNVEV (reference sequence). V dropped 2 bases and J dropped 4 bases, with 9 bases sitting between them. The CDR3 protein is CASSLGPGGNTIYF. The CDR3 DNA sequence: TGTGCCAGCAGTTTAGGCCCTGGGGGAAACACCATATATTTT.

V usage is TRBV29-1 and J usage is TRBJ2-4, with D unclear. The CDR3 runs 13 residues. Trimming left V 7 bases short and J 3 bases short, with 13 bases between. The V gene's germline CDR1 is SQVTM and CDR2 ANQGSEA. The CDR3 here is CSGVDGSKNIQYF. The CDR3 DNA follows: TGCAGCGGTGTAGACGGTAGCAAAAACATTCAGTACTTC.

This clone appeared a single time. V and J are TRBV28 and TRBJ1-4; D is undetermined. The CDR3 has 15 amino acids. V gave up 3 bases and J gave up 1 base, with 9 bases separating them. CDR1 is MDHEN and CDR2 is SYDVKM in the germline V gene. This CDR3 is CASSFPWVTNEKLFF. DNA for the CDR3: TGTGCCAGCAGTTTCCCATGGGTAACTAATGAAAAACTGTTTTTT.

The chain employs TRBV5-4 and TRBJ2-5, with D perhaps given as TRBD1 or TRBD2 (7 bases each). The DNA end favors TRBJ2-7, so the J call may be wrong. CDR3 length equals 14 residues. Germline CDR1 SGHNT, CDR2 YYREEE (reference sequence). The CDR3 loop is CASSLTGEGYEQYF. DNA for the CDR3: TGTGCCAGCAGCTTGACAGGGGAGGGCTACGAGCAGTACTTC.

The genes are TRBV5-5 and TRBJ1-1, with 8 positions matching TRBD1. After removal of 3 bases from V and 1 base from J, the junction contained 5 bases not matched to a gene. Germline V gene lookup returns CDR1 SGHKS and CDR2 YYEKEE (reference sequence). The CDR3 has 15 amino acids. CDR3 sequence reads: CASSSWGQANTEAFF. The CDR3 DNA sequence: TGTGCCAGCAGCTCCTGGGGACAGGCGAACACTGAAGCTTTCTTT. The variable domain in full, completed from reference TRBV5-5 and TRBJ1-1, reads DAGVTQSPTHLIKTRGQQVTLRCSPISGHKSVSWYQQVLGQGPQFIFQYYEKEERGRGNFPDRFSARQFPNYSSELNVNALLLGDSALYLCASSSWGQANTEAFFGQGTRLTVV.

The gene calls are TRBV2 and TRBJ1-1; D gene uncertain. CDR1 and CDR2 from the germline V gene are SNHLY and FYNNEI. Trimming left V 3 bases short and J 2 bases short, with 10 bases between. There are 14 residues in the CDR3. CDR3 loop: CASSDMGINTEAFF. The CDR3 region has the DNA TGTGCCAGCAGTGACATGGGGATAAACACTGAAGCTTTCTTT.